This paragraph reports one T cell receptor (beta chain). This CDR3 contains 16 residues. Trimming shortened V by 5 bases and J by 0 bases, and 15 bases separated the two germline ends. Germline V gene sequence: CDR1 LGHNA, CDR2 YNFKEQ. The sample is drawn from a study of T cells in Graves' hyperthyroidism and ophthalmopathy. Amplified regions were TCR beta CDR3 sequences from RNA transcripts. The study used the HTBI primer set for a first-round RT-PCR of the TCR CDR3. Each CDR3 protein is one row after TCRdb ran MiXCR on the multiplex PCR reads. The sample has approximately 490,000 distinct CDR3 sequences; about 20% are singletons.

Sequencing input: blood. The clonotype originates from a woman aged 70-85 years with Graves' ophthalmopathy. The chain employs TRBV4-2 and TRBJ2-3; the D call may be TRBD1 or TRBD2 (5 bases each). The CDR3 reads CASSDEPGRSTDTQYF. In DNA, the CDR3 is TGTGCCAGCAGCGATGAACCGGGACGGAGCACAGATACGCAGTATTTT.